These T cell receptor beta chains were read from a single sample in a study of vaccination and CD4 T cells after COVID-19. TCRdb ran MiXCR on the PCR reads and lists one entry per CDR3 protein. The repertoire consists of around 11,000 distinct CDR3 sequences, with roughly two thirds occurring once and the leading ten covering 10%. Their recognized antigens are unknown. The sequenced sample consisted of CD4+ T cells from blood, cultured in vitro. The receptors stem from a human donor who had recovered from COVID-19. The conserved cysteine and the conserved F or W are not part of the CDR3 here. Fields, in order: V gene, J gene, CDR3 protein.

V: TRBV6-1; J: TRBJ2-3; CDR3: ASSPGLAGSYTQY
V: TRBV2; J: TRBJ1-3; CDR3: ASRAAGNTIY
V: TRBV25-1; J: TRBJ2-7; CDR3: ASSDPRASGQGGQY
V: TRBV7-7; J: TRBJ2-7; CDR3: ASSPAGTAYEQY
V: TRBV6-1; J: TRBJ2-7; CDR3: ASSTGTGDYEQY
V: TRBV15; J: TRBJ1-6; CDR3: ATSRDEVWDTRGSPLH
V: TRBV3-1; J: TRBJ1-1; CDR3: ASSQDQQGAGYTEAF
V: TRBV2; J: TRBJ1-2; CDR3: ASREVGGAYGYT
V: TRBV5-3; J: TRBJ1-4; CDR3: ASSLTPGTQELF
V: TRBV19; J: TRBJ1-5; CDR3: ATTVSGRSNQPQH
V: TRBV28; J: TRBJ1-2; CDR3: ASIGGTYYGYT
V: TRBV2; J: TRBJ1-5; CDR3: ASTRTGNQPQH
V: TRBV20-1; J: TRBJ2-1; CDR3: SAPGTSGSYEQF
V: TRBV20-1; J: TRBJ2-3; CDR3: SAPRLAGGTTDTQY